This TCR beta chain was found in a study of shared clonotypes between healthy human individuals. Germline assignment: CDR1 MNHEY and CDR2 SMNVEV (reference sequence). J gave up 3 bases and V 8 bases, and 13 bases lay outside the gene matches. This CDR3 is 16 amino acids long. The repertoire was sequenced with immunoSEQ multiplex PCR; TCRdb's copy has only in-frame clones and lacks some. The sample contains 1,500,000 or so clones, roughly 96% of which appear only once. Specimen: naive CD4+ T cells sorted from blood. The subset: CD45RA+ positively selected. This clonotype was sampled from a young man in good health. V gene TRBV27 combines with J gene TRBJ2-3; TRBD2 agrees at 8 bases. The CDR3 here is CASSLYSGSRTDTQYF. CDR3 nucleotides: TGTGCCAGCTCCCTCTACAGCGGGAGTAGGACAGATACGCAGTATTTT.